The clone carrying this T cell receptor beta chain was seen ten or more times. What it recognizes is unknown. These data belong to a study of identical twins. Study conclusions and caveats: Excess low generation probability was seen in twin-shared out-of-frame alpha sequences. While abundant cord blood beta clonotypes carried fewer insertions, memory repertoires showed no such pattern. Sequences that were beta out-of-frame showed weaker excess twin sharing.

The CDR3 has 13 residues. In germline, CDR1 is ENHRY, CDR2 SYGVKD. With 10 bases clipped from V and 10 bases from J, the junction kept 6 bases outside the gene matches. Addition of a universal primer site occurred through template switching, and cDNA carried unique molecular identifiers. TCRdb reprocessed the 5' RACE reads with MiXCR, giving one entry per CDR3 protein. The table lists fewer than 800,000 distinct CDR3 sequences, under 8.5% of them singletons. The sample was also linked to a second study, of yellow fever vaccine responses in identical twins.

The source of this sequence is a young woman in good health. The J gene is TRBJ2-1, the V gene TRBV10-3, with 14 bases lining up with TRBD2. The sequencing input was PBMCs. The CDR3 DNA is TGTGCCAGCGGGACTAGCGGGGGAGGCGAGCAGTTCTTC. This translates into CASGTSGGGEQFF.